This is a list of T cell receptor beta chains from one sample in a study of blood T cell repertoires in COVID-19. The data were produced by immunoSEQ multiplex PCR, yet TCRdb's version contains in-frame clones alone and is incomplete. The sample carries about 380,000 clones, roughly 90% recorded once. Sequenced sample: peripheral blood. These receptors were collected from a man between 18 and 35 years old with active or convalescent COVID-19. CDR3s include the opening cysteine and the closing phenylalanine or tryptophan. D genes are given only for firm matches. Only part of the rows carry a size: once, few, many, or a class if the clone is expanded.

d_gene: TRBD1
abundance: -
v_gene: TRBV5-5
j_gene: TRBJ2-7
CDR3aa: CASSLLGQGTYEQYF
CDR3nt: TGTGCCAGCAGCTTGTTAGGACAGGGGACCTACGAGCAGTACTTC

d_gene: TRBD2
abundance: -
v_gene: TRBV4-1
j_gene: TRBJ2-7
CDR3aa: CASSQESFSSGRADEQYF
CDR3nt: TGCGCCAGCAGCCAAGAGAGTTTCTCAAGCGGGAGGGCCGACGAGCAGTACTTC

d_gene: -
abundance: -
v_gene: TRBV7-9
j_gene: TRBJ1-1
CDR3aa: CASSLAIVRANTEAFF
CDR3nt: TGTGCCAGCAGCTTAGCTATTGTCAGGGCAAACACTGAAGCTTTCTTT

d_gene: TRBD2
abundance: once
v_gene: TRBV10-2
j_gene: TRBJ2-3
CDR3aa: CASMREGPDTQYF
CDR3nt: TGCGCCAGCATGCGGGAGGGACCAGATACGCAGTATTTT

d_gene: TRBD2
abundance: -
v_gene: TRBV6-6
j_gene: TRBJ2-5
CDR3aa: CASTRRGDGETQYF
CDR3nt: TGTGCCAGCACTCGACGGGGGGACGGGGAGACCCAGTACTTC

d_gene: TRBD1
abundance: -
v_gene: TRBV18
j_gene: TRBJ1-3
CDR3aa: CASSPRQGTSSGNTIYF
CDR3nt: TGTGCCAGCTCACCGAGACAGGGGACGAGCTCTGGAAACACCATATATTTT

d_gene: -
abundance: -
v_gene: TRBV15
j_gene: TRBJ1-5
CDR3aa: CATSRGQGFQPQHF
CDR3nt: TGTGCCACCAGCAGAGGGCAGGGTTTCCAGCCCCAGCATTTT

d_gene: TRBD2
abundance: -
v_gene: TRBV7-6
j_gene: TRBJ2-3
CDR3aa: CASSLELAESTDTQYF
CDR3nt: TGTGCCAGCAGCTTAGAACTAGCGGAGAGCACAGATACGCAGTATTTT

d_gene: TRBD2
abundance: -
v_gene: TRBV4-3
j_gene: TRBJ2-7
CDR3aa: CASSQDLTSGGYEQYF
CDR3nt: TGCGCCAGCAGCCAAGATTTGACTAGCGGGGGGTACGAGCAGTACTTC

d_gene: TRBD1
abundance: once
v_gene: TRBV6-5
j_gene: TRBJ1-1
CDR3aa: CASRDRVVTEAFF
CDR3nt: TGTGCCAGCAGAGACAGGGTGGTGACTGAAGCTTTCTTT

d_gene: -
abundance: -
v_gene: TRBV5-4
j_gene: TRBJ2-3
CDR3aa: CASSSASEWDTQYF
CDR3nt: TGTGCCAGCAGCAGTGCCAGTGAATGGGATACGCAGTATTTT

d_gene: TRBD2
abundance: -
v_gene: TRBV7-9
j_gene: TRBJ2-2
CDR3aa: CASSTNKAGTVGELFF
CDR3nt: TGTGCCAGCAGCACAAATAAAGCGGGAACGGTCGGGGAGCTGTTTTTT

d_gene: -
abundance: once
v_gene: TRBV2
j_gene: TRBJ1-5
CDR3aa: CASSPDRNQPQHF
CDR3nt: TGTGCCAGCAGTCCTGACAGAAATCAGCCCCAGCATTTT

d_gene: -
abundance: -
v_gene: TRBV6-1
j_gene: TRBJ1-2
CDR3aa: CASSESIQGFF
CDR3nt: TGTGCCAGCAGTGAATCGATACAGGGCTTCTTC

d_gene: TRBD1
abundance: -
v_gene: TRBV7-7
j_gene: TRBJ2-4
CDR3aa: CASSTPGTGGKNIQYF
CDR3nt: TGTGCCAGCAGCACCCCCGGGACAGGGGGCAAAAACATTCAGTACTTC

d_gene: -
abundance: -
v_gene: TRBV7-2
j_gene: TRBJ1-2
CDR3aa: CASSLTPANYGYTF
CDR3nt: TGTGCCAGCAGCCTCACACCCGCTAACTATGGCTACACCTTC

d_gene: TRBD2
abundance: -
v_gene: TRBV7-9
j_gene: TRBJ2-7
CDR3aa: CASSFSSGALTYEQYF
CDR3nt: TGTGCCAGCAGCTTCTCTAGCGGGGCACTTACCTACGAGCAGTACTTC

d_gene: -
abundance: once
v_gene: TRBV10-3
j_gene: TRBJ1-1
CDR3aa: CAISELEGQAFF
CDR3nt: TGTGCCATCAGTGAGTTGGAGGGACAAGCTTTCTTT